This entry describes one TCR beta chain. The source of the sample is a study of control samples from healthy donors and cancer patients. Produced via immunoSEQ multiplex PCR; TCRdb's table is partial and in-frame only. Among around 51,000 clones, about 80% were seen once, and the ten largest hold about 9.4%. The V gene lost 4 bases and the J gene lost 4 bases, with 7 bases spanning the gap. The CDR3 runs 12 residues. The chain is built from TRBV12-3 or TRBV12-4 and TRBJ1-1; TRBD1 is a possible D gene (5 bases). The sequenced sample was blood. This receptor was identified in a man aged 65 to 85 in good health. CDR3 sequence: CASSWGGTEAFF. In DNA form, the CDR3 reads TGTGCCAGCAGTTGGGGGGGCACTGAAGCTTTCTTT.